This entry lists 26 T cell receptor beta chains sequenced from one sample in a study of blood T cell repertoires in COVID-19. Sequencing used immunoSEQ multiplex PCR; TCRdb keeps in-frame clones, though not all of them. The data show around 47,000 clones, 89% seen once. The sequencing sample was made of peripheral blood. These receptors came from an elderly man with active or convalescent COVID-19.

The chain is built from TRBV6-2 or TRBV6-3 and TRBJ1-3; 9 bases match TRBD1. Germline CDR1 MNHEY, CDR2 SVGEGT. J gave up 2 bases and V 5 bases, and 1 base lay outside the gene matches. The CDR3 is made up of 14 amino acids. The CDR3 sequence: CASSRDRAGNTIYF. The CDR3 region has the DNA TGTGCCAGCAGTCGGGACAGGGCTGGAAACACCATATATTTT.

The chain links TRBV28 to TRBJ2-1; D may be TRBD2 (5 bases). The CDR3 has 14 residues. CDR1 and CDR2 (germline): MDHEN, SYDVKM. Trimming removed 8 bases at V and 0 bases at J, with 11 bases between. The DNA of the CDR3 is TGTGCCAGCGGACTGGGAAGCTCCTACAATGAGCAGTTCTTC. Translation gives CASGLGSSYNEQFF.

The chain is built from TRBV7-2 and TRBJ2-4, with 8 nucleotides matching TRBD1. CDR1 is SGHTA, CDR2 FQGNSA, per germline. The CDR3 extends over 16 amino acids. The V and J ends lost 4 bases and 1 base, in that order; junction bases with no gene match: 6. In DNA, the CDR3 is TGTGCCAGCAGCTCCAGCCGACAGGGGGCCAAAAACATTCAGTACTTC. It is translated as CASSSSRQGAKNIQYF.

The rearrangement joins TRBV7-5 to TRBJ1-3. TRBV7-5 is designated a pseudogene. The CDR3 contains 14 residues. This CDR3 reads CVRSFRSSGNTIYF. CDR3 nucleotide sequence: TGTGTCAGAAGCTTTCGGTCCTCTGGAAACACCATATATTTT.

This clone was detected once. The J gene is TRBJ1-1, the V gene TRBV30, with 10 bases lining up with TRBD1. This CDR3 has 15 residues. CDR1 is GTSNPN, CDR2 SVGIG, per germline (reference sequence). V dropped 3 bases and J dropped 1; count of bases not matched to a gene: 5. CDR3 sequence reads: CAWRGTGAPNTEAFF. Written as DNA, the CDR3 is TGTGCCTGGAGAGGGACAGGGGCTCCGAACACTGAAGCTTTCTTT.

For the CDR3, the DNA is TGCGCCAGCAGCTTGGAAGGGACTATTAACAATGAGCAGTTCTTC. This gives the protein CASSLEGTINNEQFF. The rearrangement uses TRBV5-1 and TRBJ2-1; TRBD2 matches 7 bases. CDR1 is SGHRS, CDR2 YFSETQ, per germline. CDR3 length: 15 amino acids. V was clipped by 0 bases and J by 5 bases; unmatched bases: 5.

This sequence joins TRBV27 and TRBJ2-1, with unresolved D. This CDR3 spans 17 amino acids. Trimming stripped 7 bases from V and 0 bases from J, with 19 bases between. Germline lookup yields CDR1 MNHEY and CDR2 SMNVEV (reference sequence). Here the CDR3 DNA reads TGTGCCAGCAAACCCGCCTTTTACCTAAGCTCCTACAATGAGCAGTTCTTC. It yields the protein CASKPAFYLSSYNEQFF.

The DNA for the CDR3 is TGTGCCAGCAGCATAGACGGGACAGGGGGAGGCTACACCTTC. It yields the protein CASSIDGTGGGYTF. This chain uses TRBV5-4 with TRBJ1-2, with 11 bases fitting TRBD1. Germline CDR1 SGHNT, CDR2 YYREEE (reference sequence). This CDR3 has 14 residues. With V trimmed by 4 bases and J by 8 bases, 7 bases remained unmatched.

The chain uses TRBV7-2 and TRBJ2-5, with 8 bases fitting TRBD2. In germline, CDR1 is SGHTA, CDR2 FQGNSA. The CDR3 is 17 residues long. The V segment lost 2 bases and the J segment 5 bases; nucleotides outside the gene matches: 13. CDR3 loop: CASSLPLAGAGGETQYF. In DNA, the CDR3 is TGTGCCAGCAGCTTACCCCTAGCGGGCGCCGGTGGTGAGACCCAGTACTTC.

V usage is TRBV9 and J usage is TRBJ1-4; possibly TRBD1 for D (5 bases). Deletions cut 3 bases from V and 8 bases from J, with 17 bases between. In germline, CDR1 is SGDLS, CDR2 YYNGEE. CDR3 size: 15 residues. CDR3 nucleotide sequence: TGTGCCAGCAGCGAACATCCGGGGGAGGGGGAAAAACTGTTTTTT. It encodes CASSEHPGEGEKLFF.

The V gene is TRBV6-5, the J gene TRBJ2-5; 8 positions agree with TRBD2. The ends lost 4 bases at V and 5 bases at J; junction bases unmatched: 6. Germline V gene lookup returns CDR1 MNHEY and CDR2 SVGAGI. This CDR3 is built from 14 residues. CDR3 sequence reads: CASSSGGGTETQYF. CDR3 nucleotides: TGTGCCAGCAGTTCCGGGGGGGGTACGGAGACCCAGTACTTC.

About this clone itself: The same CDR3 also results from other DNA sequences found in this sample. The J gene is TRBJ2-5, the V gene TRBV9, with 7 bases lining up with TRBD2. Germline-derived CDR1 and CDR2 are SGDLS and YYNGEE. After removal of 0 bases from V and 2 bases from J, the junction contained 4 bases not matched to a gene. The CDR3 is 15 residues long. Here the CDR3 reads CASSVAGGRQETQYF. The CDR3, as DNA: TGTGCCAGCAGCGTAGCGGGGGGTCGTCAAGAGACCCAGTACTTC.

J is TRBJ1-2 and V is TRBV3-1 (or the pseudogene TRBV3-2); TRBD1 might be the D (6 bases). V gave up 0 bases and J gave up 4 bases, with 18 bases separating them. Germline V gene data show CDR1 as LGHDT and CDR2 as YNNKEL (reference sequence). CDR3 length: 17 residues. The CDR3 region has the DNA TGTGCCAGCAGCCAAGAAGGGGGTTTAGGAGAATCCTATGGCTACACCTTC. This translates into CASSQEGGLGESYGYTF.

The chain has TRBV7-2 and TRBJ2-3; maybe TRBD2 (6 bases). The CDR3 covers 17 residues. Trimming took off 0 bases at V and 4 bases at J, with 17 bases between the two ends. CDR1 is SGHTA and CDR2 is FQGNSA in the germline V gene. CDR3 nucleotides: TGTGCCAGCAGCTTAGCTTCACGCGGGATTGAGTCAGATACGCAGTATTTT. Its translation: CASSLASRGIESDTQYF.

The gene calls are TRBV5-1 and TRBJ2-7; TRBD1 might be the D (8 bases). The CDR3 has 15 amino acids. The V gene lost 4 bases and the J gene lost 2 bases, with 16 bases spanning the gap. Germline loops: CDR1 SGHRS, CDR2 YFSETQ. CDR3 loop: CASSLWTGTTYEQYF. CDR3 in DNA: TGCGCCAGCAGCCTATGGACAGGGACTACCTACGAGCAGTACTTC.

This clone was seen only once. The rearrangement uses TRBV5-8 and TRBJ1-1; D gene uncertain. Germline loops: CDR1 SGHTS, CDR2 YDEGEE. This CDR3 has 13 residues. V was pared by 4 bases and J by 3 bases, with 10 bases between. The CDR3 sequence: CASSLNQYTEAFF. CDR3 nucleotides: TGTGCCAGCAGCCTGAATCAGTACACTGAAGCTTTCTTT.

The rearrangement joins TRBV13 to TRBJ2-1; perhaps TRBD2 as D (6 bases). CDR1 and CDR2 from the germline V gene are PRHDT and FYEKMQ (reference sequence). The germline V and J ends were trimmed by 6 bases and 5 bases, with 20 bases remaining between them. CDR3 length equals 16 residues. Here the CDR3 reads CASRRVLARRNNEQFF. The CDR3 DNA sequence: TGTGCCAGCAGACGGGTTCTAGCGAGACGGAACAATGAGCAGTTCTTC.

The chain recombines TRBV19 with TRBJ1-6; 7 positions agree with TRBD1. This CDR3 region has 13 residues. The germline V gene encodes CDR1 LNHDA and CDR2 SQIVND (reference sequence). V lost 10 bases and J lost 7; bases outside the gene matches: 7. This CDR3 reads CATSTGENSPLHF. The CDR3 nucleotides read TGTGCCACCTCAACAGGGGAAAATTCACCCCTCCACTTT.

V and J are TRBV9 and TRBJ1-1; TRBD1 aligns across 9 bases. The germline V gene encodes CDR1 SGDLS and CDR2 YYNGEE. V lost 3 bases, J lost 3 bases, and 6 bases stayed unmatched. This CDR3 is 15 amino acids long. The DNA for the CDR3 is TGTGCCAGCAGCGCCCAAACAGGGGGCCACACTGAAGCTTTCTTT. It yields the protein CASSAQTGGHTEAFF.

The V and J genes are TRBV19 and TRBJ1-2; D is ambiguous. The CDR3 extends over 15 amino acids. CDR1 is LNHDA and CDR2 is SQIVND in the germline V gene (reference sequence). V lost 3 bases, J lost 12 bases, and 23 bases lay in between. The CDR3 is CASSIRRLRPTSHTF. The CDR3 DNA is TGTGCCAGTAGTATTAGGAGGCTGAGACCGACGAGTCACACCTTC.

This sequence joins TRBV3-1 (or the pseudogene TRBV3-2) and TRBJ1-3; D gene uncertain. Trimming left V 0 bases short and J 3 bases short, with 18 bases between. CDR1 and CDR2 from the germline V gene are LGHDT and YNNKEL (reference sequence). The CDR3 is 18 amino acids. CDR3 sequence reads: CASSQDREEACRGNTIYF. The CDR3 nucleotides read TGTGCCAGCAGCCAAGATCGGGAAGAGGCCTGTCGTGGAAACACCATATATTTT.

This chain links TRBV30 with TRBJ1-2; no definite D call. The CDR3 covers 12 residues. The germline gives CDR1 GTSNPN, CDR2 SVGIG (reference sequence). The V and J ends lost 3 bases and 5 bases respectively, with 10 bases between them. DNA of the CDR3: TGTGCCTGGAGAAGGGAGCAGTATGGCTACACCTTC. It is translated as CAWRREQYGYTF. The whole variable domain, filled in from reference TRBV30 and TRBJ1-2, reads SQTIHQWPATLVQPVGSPLSLECTVEGTSNPNLYWYRQAAGRGLQLLFYSVGIGQISSEVPQNLSASRPQDRQFILSSKKLLLSDSGFYLCAWRREQYGYTFGSGTRLTVV.

The genes are TRBV5-1 and TRBJ1-6, with 8 positions matching TRBD1. There are 16 residues in the CDR3. V gave up 4 bases and J gave up 5 bases; unmatched junction bases: 8. CDR1 and CDR2 from the germline V gene are SGHRS and YFSETQ. CDR3 region: CASSADRGGDNSPLHF. In DNA form, the CDR3 reads TGCGCCAGCAGCGCCGACAGGGGAGGTGATAATTCACCCCTCCACTTT.

The V and J genes are TRBV4-2 and TRBJ1-2; D is perhaps TRBD1 (6 bases). The CDR3 extends over 15 amino acids. Germline CDR1 and CDR2: LGHNA and YNFKEQ. V dropped 0 bases and J dropped 7 bases, with 15 bases sitting between them. The CDR3 DNA follows: TGTGCCAGCAGCCAAGATCTTGCGGGGGCGGGTGGCTACACCTTC. It yields the protein CASSQDLAGAGGYTF.

V is TRBV25-1 and J is TRBJ2-6; D gene uncertain. CDR3 length: 17 residues. Trimming left V 3 bases short and J 2 bases short, with 14 bases between. Per the germline V gene, CDR1 is MGHDK and CDR2 is SYGVNS. The CDR3 is CASSDAQGAPGANVLTF. CDR3 sequence (DNA): TGTGCCAGCAGTGATGCCCAAGGAGCCCCTGGGGCCAACGTCCTGACTTTC.

CDR3 sequence: CATSDRTSVNTDTQYF. In DNA, the CDR3 is TGTGCCACCAGTGATCGGACTAGCGTAAACACAGATACGCAGTATTTT. The V and J genes are TRBV24-1 and TRBJ2-3; 9 bases fit TRBD2. The germline gives CDR1 KGHDR, CDR2 SFDVKD. V gave up 3 bases and J gave up 2 bases; unmatched junction bases: 5. CDR3 size: 16 residues.